Detailed here is one TCR beta chain. In germline, CDR1 is SEHNR, CDR2 FQNEAQ (reference sequence). The CDR3 is 15 amino acids. The ends lost 3 bases at V and 2 bases at J; junction bases unmatched: 3. Original analysis: Nucleated cell counts were estimated from reference gene primer amplification. Profiled with immunoSEQ multiplex PCR; TCRdb holds only in-frame clones, not every one. The V and J calls and the clone size are those of that table, but D and trimming were determined from the DNA. Here the sample spans about 140,000 clones, roughly 88% being singletons. The sample originates from a study of blood T cell repertoires in COVID-19. Study-level background: COVID-19 samples collected from the United States, Italy and Spain covered acute and convalescent phases. The cDNA or gDNA used as material had been derived from T cells, B-cell-depleted T cells, or PBMCs.

The clonotype was recovered from a woman aged 50 to 60 with acute or convalescent COVID-19. Sequencing was done on a sample of peripheral blood. This chain uses TRBV7-9 with TRBJ1-5, with 8 bases identical to TRBD1. CDR3 amino acids: CASSLGQAGNQPQHF. CDR3 bases: TGTGCCAGCAGCTTGGGACAGGCGGGCAATCAGCCCCAGCATTTT.